This TCR beta chain is from a study of blood T cell repertoires in COVID-19 (dated by TCRdb to the early 2020s). For the study in its entirety: The collaborator samples originated in the United States, Italy and Spain and spanned the acute and convalescent phases of COVID-19. The prospective study material was composed of cDNA or gDNA derived from T cells, B-cell-depleted T cells, or PBMCs. Deeply sampled blood TCRbeta repertoires from subjects exposed to, actively infected with, or recovered from COVID-19 were included in the dataset. The repertoires were released in a freely available public database meant as a resource for research on the immune response to SARS-CoV-2. The samples were drawn from the first 160 participants of the ongoing ImmuneRACE study and from some 1,300 subjects provided by 6 global collaborators. A de-identified subject ID, COVID-19 status, age in years and sex were almost always included in the sample metadata. HLA class I and class II types, where available, came from metadata supplied by the sample provider rather than from assay-based typing. What the work shows at the level of the full study, not this receptor alone: The quantity of clinical and demographic metadata differed by source and by participant and was supplied without curation.

Each collaborating institution followed its own protocols to collect whole blood in K2EDTA tubes. For TCRbeta analysis, collaborator samples were shipped as frozen whole blood, as isolated PBMCs, or as DNA extracted from either sample type. TCRbeta CDR3 regions were amplified from genomic DNA by means of the immunoSEQ Assay, a bias-controlled multiplex PCR. Per the original workflow: Nucleated cell counts per sample were estimated from amplification of reference gene primers within the assay. To quantify the absolute abundance of each unique TCRbeta CDR3 rearrangement, sequence reads were collapsed and filtered. For each sample, productive Simpson clonality was calculated as the square root of Simpson's diversity index over productive rearrangements. As stored in TCRdb, this immuneACCESS dataset retains in-frame rearrangements with V and J assigned. A fraction of the clones does not appear; measured against another copy, unresolved V genes explain less than half of the discrepancy, and the remainder lacks a known reason. The DNA was the basis for D and trimming; V, J and clone size are from that table. The sample data list over 110,000 clones, and more than 75% of these were observed just once. The ten most abundant clones make up around 12% of the sample.

In this sample, this clone turned up once. No cognate antigen has been identified for it. Per-base quality was not reported, and no clone a single base away is much larger than it. This clonotype was sampled from an elderly man with acute or convalescent COVID-19. Material: peripheral blood.

The nucleotide sequence reads as follows: TGTGCCAGTAGTATGGGGTGGCAGGGGGATCAAGAGACCCAGTACTTC. This is translated as CASSMGWQGDQETQYF. This sequence uses TRBV19 and TRBJ2-5; TRBD1 matches 7 bases in the middle. Germline trimming: 3 bases from V, 2 bases from J; junction bases outside gene matches: 9. Taken from cysteine to phenylalanine, the CDR3 has 16 residues. Only the CDR3 DNA is retained, 48 bases long and in frame from the first base. CDR1 and CDR2 were assigned from the germline V gene (reference sequence) as LNHDA and SQIVND.